These 26 T cell receptor beta chains were all obtained from the same sample, sequenced in a study of blood T cell repertoires in COVID-19. Data came from immunoSEQ multiplex PCR; TCRdb stores just in-frame clones and leaves some out. The sample lists roughly 250,000 clones, roughly 80% occurring once. Sequencing was done on a sample of peripheral blood. The receptors stem from a person between 70 and 80 years old with COVID-19, enrolled during active disease.

J is TRBJ1-3 and V is TRBV9; perhaps TRBD1 as D (5 bases). Deletions cut 0 bases from V and 2 bases from J, with 12 bases between. The germline V gene has CDR1 SGDLS and CDR2 YYNGEE. CDR3 length equals 16 residues. The CDR3 spells CASSVALGGTGNTIYF. The CDR3 nucleotides are TGTGCCAGCAGCGTAGCCCTCGGGGGGACTGGAAACACCATATATTTT.

The rearrangement links TRBV9 to TRBJ1-1; 9 bases agree with TRBD1. The germline CDR1 and CDR2 sequences are SGDLS and YYNGEE. J gave up 4 bases and V 2 bases, and 9 bases lay outside the gene matches. This CDR3 has 16 residues. The CDR3 DNA is TGTGCCAGCAGCGTGGCAATCGGACAGGGGAGCACTGAAGCTTTCTTT. It codes for CASSVAIGQGSTEAFF.

The genes are TRBV9 and TRBJ2-7; the match to TRBD2 covers 8 bases. Germline lookup yields CDR1 SGDLS and CDR2 YYNGEE. This CDR3 contains 13 residues. V shed 3 bases, J shed 3 bases, and the junction held 2 bases outside the gene matches. The chain's CDR3 is CASSASGGYEQYF. CDR3 sequence (DNA): TGTGCCAGCAGCGCCAGCGGGGGCTACGAGCAGTACTTC.

The chain carries TRBV6-5 and TRBJ1-4, with D possibly TRBD1 on 6 matching bases. Trimming cost V 0 bases and J 7 bases, with 15 bases left between them. The CDR3 totals 16 residues. Germline-derived CDR1 and CDR2 are MNHEY and SVGAGI. CDR3 in DNA: TGTGCCAGCAGTTACTCGGCAAGGACAGCAGGTGAAAAACTGTTTTTT. This sequence encodes CASSYSARTAGEKLFF.

This sequence joins TRBV4-3 and TRBJ2-1; tentatively, D is TRBD2 (5 bases). Trimming shortened V by 2 bases and J by 12 bases, and 17 bases separated the two germline ends. CDR1 is LGHNA, CDR2 YSLEER, per germline. The CDR3 consists of 14 residues. The CDR3, as DNA: TGCGCCAGCAGCCAAAATCGGGGATACGGATGGCAGTTCTTC. Protein sequence: CASSQNRGYGWQFF.

The V call is TRBV7-6, the J call TRBJ1-3; 8 positions match TRBD1. CDR1 and CDR2 from the germline V gene are SGHVS and FNYEAQ. J was trimmed by 0 bases and V by 5 bases; bases with no gene match: 6. The CDR3 spans 16 residues. CDR3 in DNA: TGTGCCAGCAGCCCGGGACAGGCAATCTCTGGAAACACCATATATTTT. Translation: CASSPGQAISGNTIYF.

This clone was observed at least ten times. The gene calls are TRBV28 and TRBJ1-4; tentatively, D is TRBD1 (5 bases). The CDR3 loop spans 15 amino acids. The V and J ends lost 6 bases and 3 bases respectively, with 14 bases between them. CDR1 is MDHEN and CDR2 is SYDVKM in the germline V gene. For the CDR3, the DNA is TGTGCCAGCAGCCTCCCCGACAGTCCTAATGAAAAACTGTTTTTT. Protein product: CASSLPDSPNEKLFF.

This clone appeared once. V usage is TRBV7-3 and J usage is TRBJ2-3; 8 nucleotides line up with TRBD1. The V gene's germline CDR1 is SGHTA and CDR2 FQGTGA. The CDR3 covers 16 residues. Trimming cost V 4 bases and J 8 bases; bases outside gene matches: 14. In DNA, the CDR3 is TGTGCCAGCAGCTCCGGACAGGGAGGACTGAGGGCTACGCAGTATTTT. Translation gives CASSSGQGGLRATQYF.

The chain combines TRBV29-1 with TRBJ1-2; 8 bases map to TRBD1. This CDR3 is built from 13 residues. Germline CDR1 reads SQVTM; CDR2 reads ANQGSEA. V trimming: 5 bases; J trimming: 3 bases; junction bases outside the gene matches: 5. The CDR3 spells CSVRQGRDYGYTF. In DNA, the CDR3 is TGCAGCGTTCGACAGGGGAGGGACTATGGCTACACCTTC.

This sequence joins TRBV2 and TRBJ1-4; D gene unclear. V lost 10 bases and J 4 bases, leaving 13 bases between the germline ends. There are 13 residues in the CDR3. Germline CDR1 and CDR2: SNHLY and FYNNEI. CDR3 bases: TGTGCCACGGTTCGGGAGCTTAATGAAAAACTGTTTTTT. It yields the protein CATVRELNEKLFF. Looking up the rest from reference TRBV2 and TRBJ1-4 gives the full variable domain: EPEVTQTPSHQVTQMGQEVILRCVPISNHLYFYWYRQILGQKVEFLVSFYNNEISEKSEIFDDQFSVERPDGSNFTLKIRSTKLEDSAMYFCATVRELNEKLFFGSGTQLSVL.

The chain links TRBV5-6 to TRBJ2-7, with TRBD2 as a possible D gene (5 bases). From germline, CDR1 is SGHDT and CDR2 YYEEEE. Trimming shortened V by 0 bases and J by 2 bases, and 15 bases separated the two germline ends. The CDR3 covers 16 residues. The DNA of the CDR3 is TGTGCCAGCAGCTTGGAGGGTCTAGCAGTTCCCTACGAGCAGTACTTC. Its translation: CASSLEGLAVPYEQYF.

This chain connects TRBV5-5 to TRBJ2-2; the D is unclear. V lost 2 bases to trimming and J lost 6 bases, with 14 bases between them. Germline CDR1 reads SGHKS; CDR2 reads YYEKEE (reference sequence). This CDR3 has 15 amino acids. CDR3 sequence reads: CASSFTETYSGELFF. For the CDR3, the DNA is TGTGCCAGCAGCTTTACGGAGACCTATTCCGGGGAGCTGTTTTTT.

V usage is TRBV6-5 and J usage is TRBJ2-1, with D maybe TRBD2 (6 bases). The V gene's germline CDR1 is MNHEY and CDR2 SVGAGI. Trimming took off 2 bases at V and 1 base at J, with 12 bases between the two ends. This CDR3 spans 16 amino acids. In nucleotides, the CDR3 is TGTGCCAGCAGTTACGAATTGACTAGTTCCTACAATGAGCAGTTCTTC. It codes for CASSYELTSSYNEQFF.

The gene calls are TRBV7-9 and TRBJ1-2; TRBD1 agrees at 7 bases. Germline V gene sequence: CDR1 SEHNR, CDR2 FQNEAQ (reference sequence). Trimming took 6 bases from V and 13 from J; bases not matched to a gene: 11. The CDR3 extends over 12 amino acids. CDR3 in DNA: TGTGCCAGCAGGAGGGACAGCAAGGATTGCACCTTC. This gives the protein CASRRDSKDCTF.

The genes are TRBV6-6 and TRBJ1-6, with TRBD1 as a possible D gene (5 bases). Germline V gives CDR1 MNHNY, CDR2 SVGAGI (reference sequence). The V end was cut by 7 bases, the J end by 7 bases, with 11 bases between. CDR3 size: 13 residues. This CDR3 reads CASIGQGNSPLHF. CDR3 coding DNA: TGTGCCAGCATAGGGCAGGGAAATTCACCCCTCCACTTT.

The chain's CDR3 is CASSSPTGPTGDGYTF. The DNA for the CDR3 is TGTGCCAGCAGTTCGCCGACAGGACCAACCGGAGATGGCTACACCTTC. The chain joins TRBV28 to TRBJ1-2; possible D gene TRBD1, 6 bases. With 4 bases removed from V and 6 bases from J, the gap between germline ends came to 21 bases. This CDR3 comprises 16 residues. CDR1 and CDR2 (germline): MDHEN, SYDVKM.

This chain uses TRBV7-9 with TRBJ2-3; the D gene is possibly TRBD2 (5 bases). The CDR3 sequence is 14 residues long. Per germline, CDR1 SEHNR and CDR2 FQNEAQ (reference sequence). CDR3 in amino acids: CVLGVDFGTDTQYF. The CDR3 DNA is TGTGTCCTCGGTGTGGACTTTGGCACAGATACGCAGTATTTT.

V and J are TRBV11-2 and TRBJ2-5; tentatively, D is TRBD2 (6 bases). Trimming shortened V by 0 bases and J by 5 bases, and 22 bases separated the two germline ends. CDR1 is SGHAT, CDR2 FQNNGV, per germline. CDR3 length: 18 amino acids. CDR3 DNA sequence: TGTGCCAGCAGCTTAGAGTTTGCGACCGGGGGATTTCGTGAGACCCAGTACTTC. Its translation: CASSLEFATGGFRETQYF.

The chain joins TRBV21-1 to TRBJ2-7; the table gives TRBD2 as D, unverified against the DNA. TRBV21-1 is deemed a pseudogene. CDR3 length equals 12 residues. This chain's CDR3 is CASSQTRITQYF. The CDR3, as DNA: TGTGCCAGCAGTCAAACTAGGATTACGCAGTACTTC.

This chain joins TRBV19 and TRBJ2-2; 8 bases match TRBD2. Germline V CDR1 and CDR2: LNHDA, SQIVND (reference sequence). With 9 bases clipped from V and 5 bases from J, the junction kept 11 bases outside the gene matches. The CDR3 spans 15 residues. The DNA of the CDR3 is TGTGCCAGCAACTCTGGACTAGCCGTGACCGGGGAGCTGTTTTTT. Protein sequence: CASNSGLAVTGELFF. Looking up the rest from reference TRBV19 and TRBJ2-2 gives the full variable domain: DGGITQSPKYLFRKEGQNVTLSCEQNLNHDAMYWYRQDPGQGLRLIYYSQIVNDFQKGDIAEGYSVSREKKESFPLTVTSAQKNPTAFYLCASNSGLAVTGELFFGEGSRLTVL.

The chain has TRBV19 and TRBJ1-5; tentatively, D is TRBD1 (5 bases). CDR3 length: 18 amino acids. Looked up from germline, CDR1 is LNHDA and CDR2 is SQIVND (reference sequence). Trimming removed 4 bases at V and 5 bases at J, with 24 bases between. The CDR3 is CASSTLDPGRRFYQPQHF. The DNA for the CDR3 is TGTGCCAGTAGTACCTTAGACCCAGGGAGGCGGTTTTATCAGCCCCAGCATTTT.

This chain connects TRBV6-5 to TRBJ2-2; tentative D call: TRBD2 (6 bases). Germline CDR1 MNHEY, CDR2 SVGAGI. There are 15 residues in the CDR3. Trimming took 6 bases from V and 3 from J, leaving 14 bases between them. The DNA for the CDR3 is TGTGCCAGCAGCAGCCGGGGGTTAGACACCGGGGAGCTGTTTTTT. Residues: CASSSRGLDTGELFF.

This chain uses TRBV5-6 with TRBJ2-7, with D tentatively TRBD1 (6 bases). This CDR3 comprises 15 residues. Germline CDR1 SGHDT, CDR2 YYEEEE. The V and J ends lost 1 base and 2 bases respectively, with 13 bases between them. The CDR3 loop reads CASSLRDILTYEQYF. In DNA, the CDR3 is TGTGCCAGCAGCTTGCGGGACATATTAACCTACGAGCAGTACTTC.

The chain uses TRBV6-5 and TRBJ2-2; 11 positions match TRBD2. The J segment lost 5 bases and the V segment lost 2 bases, leaving 4 bases of the junction unmatched. The length of the CDR3 is 16 residues. Germline loops: CDR1 MNHEY, CDR2 SVGAGI. DNA of the CDR3: TGTGCCAGCAGTTACCAGGCTAGCGGGAGGACCGGGGAGCTGTTTTTT. It translates to CASSYQASGRTGELFF.

V and J are TRBV19 and TRBJ1-6; D is ambiguous. Germline CDR1 LNHDA, CDR2 SQIVND (reference sequence). V was clipped by 7 bases and J by 8 bases, with 21 bases between them. The CDR3 covers 16 residues. CDR3 loop: CASNQPPGRRDSPLHF. In nucleotides, the CDR3 is TGTGCCAGTAACCAACCACCGGGTAGGAGGGATTCACCCCTCCACTTT. The entire variable domain, with the rest obtained from reference TRBV19 and TRBJ1-6, is as follows: DGGITQSPKYLFRKEGQNVTLSCEQNLNHDAMYWYRQDPGQGLRLIYYSQIVNDFQKGDIAEGYSVSREKKESFPLTVTSAQKNPTAFYLCASNQPPGRRDSPLHFGNGTRLTVT.

V usage is TRBV11-3 and J usage is TRBJ1-3; TRBD1 matches 8 bases. The CDR3 is 14 amino acids. With 6 bases clipped from V and 2 bases from J, the junction kept 3 bases outside the gene matches. Germline-derived CDR1 and CDR2 are SGHNT and YENEEA. CDR3 nucleotides: TGTGCCAGCAGTCGGACAGGGCCTGGAAACACCATATATTTT. This codes for CASSRTGPGNTIYF.